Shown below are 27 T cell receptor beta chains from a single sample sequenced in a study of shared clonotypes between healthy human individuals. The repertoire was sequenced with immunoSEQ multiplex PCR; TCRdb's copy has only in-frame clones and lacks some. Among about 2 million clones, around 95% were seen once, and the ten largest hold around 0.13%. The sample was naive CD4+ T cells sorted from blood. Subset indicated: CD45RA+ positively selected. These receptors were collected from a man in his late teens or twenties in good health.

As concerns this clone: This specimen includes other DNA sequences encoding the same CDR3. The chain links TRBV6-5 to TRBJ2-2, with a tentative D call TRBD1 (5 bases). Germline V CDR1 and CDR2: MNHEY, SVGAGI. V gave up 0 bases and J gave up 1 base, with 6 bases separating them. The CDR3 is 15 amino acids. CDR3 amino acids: CASSYSTENTGELFF. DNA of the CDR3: TGTGCCAGCAGTTACTCGACAGAGAACACCGGGGAGCTGTTTTTT.

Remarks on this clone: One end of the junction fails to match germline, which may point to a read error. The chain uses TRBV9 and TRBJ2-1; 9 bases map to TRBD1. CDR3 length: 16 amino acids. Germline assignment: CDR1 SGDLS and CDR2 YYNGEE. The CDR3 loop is CASSVAGTGGYDEQFF. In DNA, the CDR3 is TGTGCCAGCAGCGTAGCCGGTACAGGGGGCTACGATGAGCAGTTCTTC. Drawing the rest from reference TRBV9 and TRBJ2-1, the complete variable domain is DSGVTQTPKHLITATGQRVTLRCSPRSGDLSVYWYQQSLDQGLQFLIQYYNGEERAKGNILERFSAQQFPDLHSELNLSSLELGDSALYFCASSVAGTGGYDEQFFGPGTRLTVL.

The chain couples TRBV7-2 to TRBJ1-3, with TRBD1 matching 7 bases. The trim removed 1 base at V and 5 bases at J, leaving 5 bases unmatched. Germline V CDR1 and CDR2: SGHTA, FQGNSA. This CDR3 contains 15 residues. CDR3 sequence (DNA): TGTGCCAGCAGCTTAGAGATAGGGGGCAGAAACACCATATATTTT. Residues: CASSLEIGGRNTIYF.

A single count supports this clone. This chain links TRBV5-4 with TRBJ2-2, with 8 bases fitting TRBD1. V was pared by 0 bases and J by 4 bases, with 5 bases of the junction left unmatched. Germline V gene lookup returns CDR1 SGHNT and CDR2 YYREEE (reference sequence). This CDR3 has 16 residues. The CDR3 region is CASSLVQGGITGELFF. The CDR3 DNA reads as TGTGCCAGCAGCTTGGTACAGGGGGGCATCACCGGGGAGCTGTTTTTT.

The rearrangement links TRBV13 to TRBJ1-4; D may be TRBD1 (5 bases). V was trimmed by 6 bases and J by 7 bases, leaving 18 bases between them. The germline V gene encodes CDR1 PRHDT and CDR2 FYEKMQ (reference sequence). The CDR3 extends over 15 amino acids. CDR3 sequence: CASSSGQGLSEKLFF. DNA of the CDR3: TGTGCCAGCAGTTCAGGCCAGGGCCTTAGTGAAAAACTGTTTTTT.

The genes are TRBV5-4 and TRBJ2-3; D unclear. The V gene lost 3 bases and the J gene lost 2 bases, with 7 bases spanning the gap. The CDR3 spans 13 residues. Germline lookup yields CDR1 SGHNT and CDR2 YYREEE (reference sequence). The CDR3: CASSSALTDTQYF. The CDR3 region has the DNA TGTGCCAGCAGCTCGGCACTCACAGATACGCAGTATTTT.

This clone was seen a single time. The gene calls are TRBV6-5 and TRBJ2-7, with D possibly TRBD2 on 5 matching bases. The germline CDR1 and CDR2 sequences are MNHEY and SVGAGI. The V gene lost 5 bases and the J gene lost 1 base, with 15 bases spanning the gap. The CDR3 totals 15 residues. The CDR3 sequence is CASSRGGFGSYEQYF. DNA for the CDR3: TGTGCCAGCAGTCGGGGTGGGTTCGGTTCCTACGAGCAGTACTTC.

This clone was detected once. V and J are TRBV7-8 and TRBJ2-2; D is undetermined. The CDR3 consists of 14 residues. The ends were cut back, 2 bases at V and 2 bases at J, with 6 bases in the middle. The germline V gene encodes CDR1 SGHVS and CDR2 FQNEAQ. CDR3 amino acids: CASSLNSNTGELFF. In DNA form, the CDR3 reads TGTGCCAGCAGCTTAAATTCCAACACCGGGGAGCTGTTTTTT.

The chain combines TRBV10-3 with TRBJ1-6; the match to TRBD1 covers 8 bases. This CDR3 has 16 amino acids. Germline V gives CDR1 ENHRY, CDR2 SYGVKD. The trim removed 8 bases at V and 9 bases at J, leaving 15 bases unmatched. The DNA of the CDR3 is TGTGCCATCCGAACAGGGGGGGGGACAGATACTTCACCCCTCCACTTT. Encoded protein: CAIRTGGGTDTSPLHF.

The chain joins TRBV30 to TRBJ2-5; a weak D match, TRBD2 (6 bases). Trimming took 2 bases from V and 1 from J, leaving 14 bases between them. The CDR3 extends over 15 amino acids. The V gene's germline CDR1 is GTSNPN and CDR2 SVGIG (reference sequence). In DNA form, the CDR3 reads TGTGCCTGGAGTACCGGAGCGGGTTTCCAAGAGACCCAGTACTTC. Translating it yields CAWSTGAGFQETQYF.

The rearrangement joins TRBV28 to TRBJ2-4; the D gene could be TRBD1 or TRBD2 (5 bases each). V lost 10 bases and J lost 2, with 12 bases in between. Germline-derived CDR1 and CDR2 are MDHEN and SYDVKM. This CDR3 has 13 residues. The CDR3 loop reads CATNRGPKNIQYF. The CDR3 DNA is TGTGCCACAAATCGGGGACCCAAAAACATTCAGTACTTC.

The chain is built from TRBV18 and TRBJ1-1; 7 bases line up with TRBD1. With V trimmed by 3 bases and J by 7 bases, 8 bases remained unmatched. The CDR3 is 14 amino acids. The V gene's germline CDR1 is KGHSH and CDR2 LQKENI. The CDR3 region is CASSPETGRGEAFF. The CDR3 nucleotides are TGTGCCAGCTCACCGGAGACAGGGAGGGGTGAAGCTTTCTTT.

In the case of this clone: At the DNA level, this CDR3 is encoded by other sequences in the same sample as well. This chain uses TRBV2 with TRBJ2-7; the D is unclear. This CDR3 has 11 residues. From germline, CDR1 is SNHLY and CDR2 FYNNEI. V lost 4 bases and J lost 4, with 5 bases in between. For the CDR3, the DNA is TGTGCCAGCAGTGTGAGTTACGAGCAGTACTTC. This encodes CASSVSYEQYF.

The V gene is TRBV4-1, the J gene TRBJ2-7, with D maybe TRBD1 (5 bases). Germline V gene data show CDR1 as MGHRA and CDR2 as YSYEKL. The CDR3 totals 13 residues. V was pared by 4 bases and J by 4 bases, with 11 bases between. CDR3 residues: CASSPIKGYEQYF. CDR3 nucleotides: TGCGCCAGCAGCCCCATTAAGGGGTACGAGCAGTACTTC.

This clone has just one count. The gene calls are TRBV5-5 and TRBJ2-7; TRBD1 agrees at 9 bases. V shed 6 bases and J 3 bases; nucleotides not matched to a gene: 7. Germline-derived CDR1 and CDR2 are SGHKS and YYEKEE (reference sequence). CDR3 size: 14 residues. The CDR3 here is CASTTPGQGYEQYF. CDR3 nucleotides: TGTGCCAGCACTACGCCGGGACAGGGCTACGAGCAGTACTTC. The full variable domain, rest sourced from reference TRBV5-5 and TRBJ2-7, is DAGVTQSPTHLIKTRGQQVTLRCSPISGHKSVSWYQQVLGQGPQFIFQYYEKEERGRGNFPDRFSARQFPNYSSELNVNALLLGDSALYLCASTTPGQGYEQYFGPGTRLTVT.

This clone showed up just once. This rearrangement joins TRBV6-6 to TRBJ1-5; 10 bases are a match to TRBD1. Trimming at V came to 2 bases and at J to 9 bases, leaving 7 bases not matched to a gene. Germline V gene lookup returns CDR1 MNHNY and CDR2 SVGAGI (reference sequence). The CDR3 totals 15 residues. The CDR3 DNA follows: TGTGCCAGCAGTTACGGGACAGGGGACTTGGGGCCCCAGCATTTT. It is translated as CASSYGTGDLGPQHF.

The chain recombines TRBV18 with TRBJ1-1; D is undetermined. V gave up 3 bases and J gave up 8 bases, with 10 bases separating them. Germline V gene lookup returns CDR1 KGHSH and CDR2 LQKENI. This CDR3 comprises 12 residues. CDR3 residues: CASSPETVEAFF. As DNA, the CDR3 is TGTGCCAGCTCACCGGAGACCGTAGAAGCTTTCTTT.

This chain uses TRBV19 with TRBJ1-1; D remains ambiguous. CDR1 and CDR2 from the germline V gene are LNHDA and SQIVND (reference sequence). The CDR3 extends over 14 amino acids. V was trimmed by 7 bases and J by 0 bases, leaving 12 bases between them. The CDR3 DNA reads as TGTGCCAGTACGATGACGTGGGTGAACACTGAAGCTTTCTTT. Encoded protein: CASTMTWVNTEAFF.

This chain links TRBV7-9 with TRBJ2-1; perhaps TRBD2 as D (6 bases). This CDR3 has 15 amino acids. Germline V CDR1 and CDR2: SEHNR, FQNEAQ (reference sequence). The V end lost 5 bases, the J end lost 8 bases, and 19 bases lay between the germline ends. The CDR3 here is CASSLMAGLDHEQFF. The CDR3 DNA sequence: TGTGCCAGCAGCCTGATGGCGGGACTCGACCATGAGCAGTTCTTC.

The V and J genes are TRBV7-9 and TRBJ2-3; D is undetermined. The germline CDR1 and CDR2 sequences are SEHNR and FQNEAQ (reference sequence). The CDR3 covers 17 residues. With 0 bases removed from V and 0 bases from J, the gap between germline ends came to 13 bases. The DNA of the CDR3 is TGTGCCAGCAGCTTAGCTTTCGCTGTCACTAGCACAGATACGCAGTATTTT. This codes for CASSLAFAVTSTDTQYF.

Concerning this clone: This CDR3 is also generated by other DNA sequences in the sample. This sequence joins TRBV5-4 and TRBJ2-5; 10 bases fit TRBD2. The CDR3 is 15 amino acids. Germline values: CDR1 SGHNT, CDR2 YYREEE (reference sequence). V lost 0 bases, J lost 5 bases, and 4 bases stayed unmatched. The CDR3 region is CASSLGLAGRETQYF. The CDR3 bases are TGTGCCAGCAGCTTGGGACTAGCGGGTAGGGAGACCCAGTACTTC.

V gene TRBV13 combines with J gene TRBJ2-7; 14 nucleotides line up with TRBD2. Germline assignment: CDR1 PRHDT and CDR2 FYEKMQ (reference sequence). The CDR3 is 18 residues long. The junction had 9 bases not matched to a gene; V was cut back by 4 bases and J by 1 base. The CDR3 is CASSSGTSGSKGSYEQYF. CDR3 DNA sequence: TGTGCCAGCAGCTCCGGGACTAGCGGGAGTAAGGGATCCTACGAGCAGTACTTC.

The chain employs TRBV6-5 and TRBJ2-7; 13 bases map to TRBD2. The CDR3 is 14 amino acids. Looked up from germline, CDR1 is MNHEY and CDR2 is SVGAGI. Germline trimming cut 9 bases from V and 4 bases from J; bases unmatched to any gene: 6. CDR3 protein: CARGTSGNRYEQYF. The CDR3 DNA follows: TGTGCCAGAGGGACTAGCGGGAATAGGTACGAGCAGTACTTC.

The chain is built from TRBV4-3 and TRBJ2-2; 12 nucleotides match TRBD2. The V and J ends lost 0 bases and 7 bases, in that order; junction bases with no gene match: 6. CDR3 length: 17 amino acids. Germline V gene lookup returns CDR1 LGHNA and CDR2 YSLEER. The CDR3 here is CASSQDRASGRVGELFF. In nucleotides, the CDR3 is TGCGCCAGCAGCCAAGATAGGGCTAGCGGGAGGGTCGGGGAGCTGTTTTTT.

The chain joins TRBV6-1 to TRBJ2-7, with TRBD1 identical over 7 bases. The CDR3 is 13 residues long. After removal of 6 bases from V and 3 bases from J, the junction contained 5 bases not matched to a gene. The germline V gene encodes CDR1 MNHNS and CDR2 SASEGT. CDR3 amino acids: CASRTGPNYEQYF. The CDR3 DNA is TGTGCCAGCAGGACAGGGCCGAACTACGAGCAGTACTTC.

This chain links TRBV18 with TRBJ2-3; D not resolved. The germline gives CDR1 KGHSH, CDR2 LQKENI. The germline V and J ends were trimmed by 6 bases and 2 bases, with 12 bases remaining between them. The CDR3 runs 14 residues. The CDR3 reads CASSLGLITDTQYF. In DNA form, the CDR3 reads TGTGCCAGCTCCCTTGGGCTAATCACAGATACGCAGTATTTT.

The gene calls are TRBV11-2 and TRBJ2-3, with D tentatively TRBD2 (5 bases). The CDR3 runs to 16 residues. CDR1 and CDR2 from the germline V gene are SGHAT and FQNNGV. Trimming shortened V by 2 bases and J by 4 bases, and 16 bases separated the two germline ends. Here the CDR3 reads CASSLFLLMEADTQYF. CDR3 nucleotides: TGTGCCAGCAGCTTATTTTTGCTCATGGAGGCAGATACGCAGTATTTT.